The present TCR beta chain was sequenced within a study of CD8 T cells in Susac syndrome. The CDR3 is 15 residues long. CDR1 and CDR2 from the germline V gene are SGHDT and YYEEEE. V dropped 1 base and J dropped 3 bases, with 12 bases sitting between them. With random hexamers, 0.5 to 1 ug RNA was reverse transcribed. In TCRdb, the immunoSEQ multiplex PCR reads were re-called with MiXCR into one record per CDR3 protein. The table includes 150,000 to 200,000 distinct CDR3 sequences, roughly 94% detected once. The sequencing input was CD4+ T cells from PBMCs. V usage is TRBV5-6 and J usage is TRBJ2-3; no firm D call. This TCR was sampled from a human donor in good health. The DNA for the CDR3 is TGTGCCAGCAGCTTGTGGGTTCTGGGGACAGATACGCAGTATTTT. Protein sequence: CASSLWVLGTDTQYF.